Following are 20 T cell receptor beta chains from one sample sequenced in a study of T-cell memory formation after mild COVID-19. TCRdb itself ran the 5' RACE reads through MiXCR, one entry per CDR3 protein. The sample shows tens of thousands of distinct CDR3 sequences, 14% of them seen only once. Sequencing was carried out using PBMCs or a T cell subset sorted from them (not recorded which). The source is an adult woman who had mild COVID-19 (a few samples of this study predate the infection). Cell type and time point are not known.

There are a few counts of this clonotype. The CDR3 loop reads CASSYVQGKNNQPQHF. CDR3 sequence (DNA): TGTGCCAGCAGTTACGTCCAGGGGAAGAACAATCAGCCCCAGCATTTT. The chain employs TRBV6-5 and TRBJ1-5, with D possibly matching TRBD1 (6 bases). The V end was cut by 2 bases, the J end by 3 bases, with 14 bases between. The CDR3 extends over 16 amino acids. From germline, CDR1 is MNHEY and CDR2 SVGAGI.

The chain has TRBV5-1 and TRBJ2-1, with D maybe TRBD2 (6 bases). CDR1 is SGHRS, CDR2 YFSETQ, per germline. This CDR3 has 15 amino acids. The V end was cut by 7 bases, the J end by 3 bases, with 17 bases between. This CDR3 reads CASAEGWEGYNEQFF. The CDR3 nucleotides are TGCGCCAGCGCGGAGGGGTGGGAAGGCTACAATGAGCAGTTCTTC.

The chain couples TRBV4-1 to TRBJ2-3, with D unclear. The CDR3 is made up of 13 amino acids. Trimming stripped 3 bases from V and 6 bases from J, with 10 bases between. Germline loops: CDR1 MGHRA, CDR2 YSYEKL. CDR3 in amino acids: CASSQEASDTQYF. The CDR3 region has the DNA TGCGCCAGCAGCCAGGAAGCAAGCGATACGCAGTATTTT.

This clonotype has a handful of counts. DNA of the CDR3: TGCGCCAGCAGCTTGAACAGGTACGAGCAGTACTTC. Translated: CASSLNRYEQYF. The chain carries TRBV5-1 and TRBJ2-7; possibly TRBD1 for D (5 bases). Trimming removed 1 base at V and 4 bases at J, with 6 bases between. CDR1 SGHRS and CDR2 YFSETQ come from the germline V gene. The CDR3 is 12 residues long.

The table lists this clonotype with a count of one. The rearrangement uses TRBV20-1 and TRBJ1-2; D remains ambiguous. Germline V gene data show CDR1 as DFQATT and CDR2 as SNEGSKA (reference sequence). The V end lost 6 bases, the J end lost 3 bases, and 11 bases lay between the germline ends. This CDR3 is built from 12 residues. This CDR3 reads CSAGLGDYGYTF. The CDR3 coding sequence is TGCAGTGCCGGCTTGGGAGACTATGGCTACACCTTC.

This clonotype was counted at least ten times. The chain is built from TRBV3-1 and TRBJ2-7; 12 bases are a match to TRBD1. Germline CDR1 reads LGHDT; CDR2 reads YNNKEL (reference sequence). The CDR3 consists of 15 residues. After removal of 3 bases from V and 4 bases from J, the junction contained 4 bases not matched to a gene. The CDR3 is CASSQPGQGAYEQYF. The CDR3, as DNA: TGTGCCAGCAGCCAGCCGGGACAGGGGGCGTACGAGCAGTACTTC.

The chain couples TRBV11-2 to TRBJ2-1; D tentatively reads TRBD1 or TRBD2 (6 bases each). The CDR3 is 15 amino acids. Trimming stripped 5 bases from V and 0 bases from J, with 11 bases between. Germline-derived CDR1 and CDR2 are SGHAT and FQNNGV. The CDR3 DNA sequence: TGTGCCAGCAGCCCCGGAGGGGGCTCCTACAATGAGCAGTTCTTC. Protein: CASSPGGGSYNEQFF.

The chain joins TRBV5-1 to TRBJ2-6; D remains unclear. Germline V gene data show CDR1 as SGHRS and CDR2 as YFSETQ. The CDR3 has 15 amino acids. The V end lost 0 bases, the J end lost 0 bases, and 4 bases lay between the germline ends. This chain's CDR3 is CASSLESSGANVLTF. CDR3 bases: TGCGCCAGCAGCTTGGAAAGCTCTGGGGCCAACGTCCTGACTTTC.

The CDR3 sequence: CASSEWGPANTEAFF. The CDR3 bases are TGTGCCAGCAGTGAATGGGGACCGGCGAACACTGAAGCTTTCTTT. This sequence joins TRBV6-1 and TRBJ1-1; TRBD1 is a possible D gene (5 bases). CDR1 MNHNS and CDR2 SASEGT come from the germline V gene. The CDR3 is made up of 15 amino acids. V was shortened by 2 bases and J by 1 base, with 11 bases between the two germline ends.

About this clonotype itself: Mismatch with germline at one junction end may stem from a read error. This chain links TRBV9 with TRBJ2-2; TRBD1 matches 7 bases. Germline V gene sequence: CDR1 SGDLS, CDR2 YYNGEE. CDR3 size: 16 residues. The CDR3 loop is CAISPQDRRHTGELFF. CDR3 coding DNA: TGTGCCATCAGCCCCCAGGACAGGAGGCACACCGGGGAGCTGTTTTTT.

The genes are TRBV9 and TRBJ2-1, with 8 bases identical to TRBD2. The J segment lost 5 bases and the V segment lost 0 bases, leaving 4 bases of the junction unmatched. Germline CDR1 reads SGDLS; CDR2 reads YYNGEE. The CDR3 loop spans 15 amino acids. CDR3 bases: TGTGCCAGCAGCGTAGTTGGACTAGCAGACAATGAGCAGTTCTTC. Translating it yields CASSVVGLADNEQFF.

The V gene is TRBV29-1, the J gene TRBJ1-1, with D unclear. Per germline, CDR1 SQVTM and CDR2 ANQGSEA. V lost 7 bases, J lost 0 bases, and 9 bases lay in between. The CDR3 runs to 12 residues. The CDR3: CSAQLVNTEAFF. The DNA of the CDR3 is TGCAGCGCGCAACTGGTGAACACTGAAGCTTTCTTT.

This clonotype was observed a handful of times. The chain employs TRBV12-3 or TRBV12-4 and TRBJ1-2, with D possibly matching TRBD1 (6 bases). This CDR3 comprises 15 residues. V lost 0 bases, J lost 4 bases, and 12 bases lay in between. In nucleotides, the CDR3 is TGTGCCAGCAGTTTAGCGCGGACAGCGGGCTATGGCTACACCTTC. Residues: CASSLARTAGYGYTF.

V usage is TRBV7-3 and J usage is TRBJ2-1; TRBD1 agrees at 7 bases. Germline CDR1 is SGHTA and CDR2 is FQGTGA. J lost 9 bases, V lost 5 bases, and 7 bases had no gene match. This CDR3 has 13 residues. The CDR3 sequence is CASSATGSGEQFF. The CDR3 bases are TGTGCCAGCAGCGCGACAGGGTCGGGTGAGCAGTTCTTC. The complete variable domain, with remaining parts taken from reference TRBV7-3 and TRBJ2-1, reads GAGVSQTPSNKVTEKGKYVELRCDPISGHTALYWYRQSLGQGPEFLIYFQGTGAADDSGLPNDRFFAVRPEGSVSTLKIQRTERGDSAVYLCASSATGSGEQFFGPGTRLTVL.

This clonotype was observed many times. The rearrangement links TRBV12-3 or TRBV12-4 to TRBJ1-2; 7 bases line up with TRBD1. V shed 5 bases and J 3 bases; nucleotides not matched to a gene: 3. CDR3 length: 13 residues. The CDR3 sequence: CASSPTGDYGYTF. The CDR3 nucleotides are TGTGCCAGCAGTCCCACAGGGGACTATGGCTACACCTTC.

This CDR3 is CASSHGTGADEQFF. The CDR3 DNA reads TGTGCCAGCAGTCACGGGACAGGGGCCGATGAGCAGTTCTTC. This chain joins TRBV6-5 and TRBJ2-1, with 10 positions matching TRBD1. Trimming at V came to 5 bases and at J to 8 bases, leaving 6 bases not matched to a gene. CDR1 and CDR2 from the germline V gene are MNHEY and SVGAGI. The CDR3 spans 14 residues.

V usage is TRBV29-1 and J usage is TRBJ2-1; D possibly corresponds to TRBD2 (6 bases). Germline V gives CDR1 SQVTM, CDR2 ANQGSEA. The CDR3 spans 13 residues. The V end was cut by 7 bases, the J end by 3 bases, with 13 bases between. The CDR3 DNA reads TGCAGCGCCCCGGGACTCAGCTACAATGAGCAGTTCTTC. This translates into CSAPGLSYNEQFF.

This clonotype came up many times. This sequence joins TRBV4-1 and TRBJ2-1; TRBD1 aligns across 9 bases. The CDR3 is 18 amino acids. V lost 1 base and J lost 12; bases outside the gene matches: 19. Looked up from germline, CDR1 is MGHRA and CDR2 is YSYEKL. The CDR3 sequence: CASSQGPRTGEGDLGQFF. The CDR3 DNA is TGCGCCAGCAGCCAAGGCCCCCGGACAGGGGAAGGGGATCTAGGGCAGTTCTTC.

This clonotype was counted at least ten times. The chain joins TRBV7-8 to TRBJ2-7, with D perhaps being TRBD1 or TRBD2 (5 bases each). Germline CDR1 reads SGHVS; CDR2 reads FQNEAQ. The ends were cut back, 4 bases at V and 3 bases at J, with 10 bases in the middle. The CDR3 has 13 residues. The CDR3 bases are TGTGCCAGCAGCTGGGACCTCCGCTACGAGCAGTACTTC. Translation gives CASSWDLRYEQYF.

This clonotype was observed a handful of times. The V gene is TRBV5-1, the J gene TRBJ1-1; TRBD1 agrees at 7 bases. V was clipped by 0 bases and J by 4 bases; unmatched bases: 3. The CDR3 runs 14 residues. Germline loops: CDR1 SGHRS, CDR2 YFSETQ. The DNA of the CDR3 is TGCGCCAGCAGCTTGGCCCAGGGGGGCACTGAAGCTTTCTTT. Translated: CASSLAQGGTEAFF.